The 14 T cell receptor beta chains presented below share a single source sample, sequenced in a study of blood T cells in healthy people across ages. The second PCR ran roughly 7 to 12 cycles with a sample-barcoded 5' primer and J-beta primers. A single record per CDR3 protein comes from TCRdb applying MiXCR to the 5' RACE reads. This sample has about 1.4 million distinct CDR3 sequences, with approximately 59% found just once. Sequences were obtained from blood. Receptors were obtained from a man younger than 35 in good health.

The CDR3 sequence is CASSPLTDRNTEAFF. The CDR3 DNA is TGTGCCAGCAGTCCCCTGACAGACCGGAACACTGAAGCTTTCTTT. The rearrangement uses TRBV27 and TRBJ1-1; D might be TRBD1 (5 bases). Trimming stripped 5 bases from V and 1 base from J, with 14 bases between. Germline V gene lookup returns CDR1 MNHEY and CDR2 SMNVEV (reference sequence). This CDR3 region has 15 residues.

The CDR3 region is CASSQGTPVGEKLFF. In DNA, the CDR3 is TGCGCCAGCAGCCAAGGGACACCGGTGGGTGAAAAACTGTTTTTT. V is TRBV4-3 and J is TRBJ1-4, with D tentatively TRBD1 (5 bases). CDR1 is LGHNA and CDR2 is YSLEER in the germline V gene. The CDR3 extends over 15 amino acids. Trimming cost V 1 base and J 7 bases, with 13 bases left between them.

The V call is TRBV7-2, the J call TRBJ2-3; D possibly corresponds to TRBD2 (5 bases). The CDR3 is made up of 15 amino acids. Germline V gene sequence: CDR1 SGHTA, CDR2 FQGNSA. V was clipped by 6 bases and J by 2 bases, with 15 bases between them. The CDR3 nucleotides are TGTGCCAGCAGTGAGGGTTACGGCCCCACAGATACGCAGTATTTT. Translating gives CASSEGYGPTDTQYF.

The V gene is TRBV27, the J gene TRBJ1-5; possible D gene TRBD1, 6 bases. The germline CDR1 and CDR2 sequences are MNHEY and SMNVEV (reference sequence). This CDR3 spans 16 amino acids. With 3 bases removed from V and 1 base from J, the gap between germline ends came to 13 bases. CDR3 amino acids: CASSLTTGASNQPQHF. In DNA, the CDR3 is TGTGCCAGCAGTTTGACGACAGGTGCGAGCAATCAGCCCCAGCATTTT.

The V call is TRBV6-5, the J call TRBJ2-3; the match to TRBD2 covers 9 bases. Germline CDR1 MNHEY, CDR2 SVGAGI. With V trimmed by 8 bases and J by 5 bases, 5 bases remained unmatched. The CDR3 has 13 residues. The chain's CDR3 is CASGGRAVDTQYF. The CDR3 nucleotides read TGTGCCAGCGGCGGGAGGGCCGTAGATACGCAGTATTTT.

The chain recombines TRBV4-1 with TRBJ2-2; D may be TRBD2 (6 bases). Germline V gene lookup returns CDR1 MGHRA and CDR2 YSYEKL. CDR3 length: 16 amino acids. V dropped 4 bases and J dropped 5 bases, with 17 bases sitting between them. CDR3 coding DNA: TGCGCCAGCAGCCCCCGAATTGCGGGGCGAACCGGGGAGCTGTTTTTT. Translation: CASSPRIAGRTGELFF.

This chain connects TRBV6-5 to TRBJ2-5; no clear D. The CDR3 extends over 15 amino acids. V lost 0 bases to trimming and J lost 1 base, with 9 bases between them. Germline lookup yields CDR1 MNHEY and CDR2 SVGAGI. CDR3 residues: CASSYSLAAQETQYF. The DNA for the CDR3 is TGTGCCAGCAGTTACTCGTTGGCAGCCCAAGAGACCCAGTACTTC.

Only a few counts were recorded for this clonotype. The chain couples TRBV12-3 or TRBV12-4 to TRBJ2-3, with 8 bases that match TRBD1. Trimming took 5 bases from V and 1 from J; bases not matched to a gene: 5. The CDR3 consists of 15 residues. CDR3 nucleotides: TGTGCCAGCAGTCAAACAGGGGGAGGCACAGATACGCAGTATTTT. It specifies CASSQTGGGTDTQYF.

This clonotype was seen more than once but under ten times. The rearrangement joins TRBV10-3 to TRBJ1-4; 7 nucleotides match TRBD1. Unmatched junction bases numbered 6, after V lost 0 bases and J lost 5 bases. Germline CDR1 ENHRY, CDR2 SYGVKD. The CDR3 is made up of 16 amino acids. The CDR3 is CAISESRTGDNEKLFF. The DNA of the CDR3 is TGTGCCATCAGTGAGTCCCGTACAGGGGACAATGAAAAACTGTTTTTT.

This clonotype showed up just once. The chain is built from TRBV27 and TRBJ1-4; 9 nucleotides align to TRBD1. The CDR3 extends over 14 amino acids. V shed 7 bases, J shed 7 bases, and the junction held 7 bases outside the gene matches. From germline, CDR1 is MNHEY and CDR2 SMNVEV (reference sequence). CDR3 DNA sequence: TGTGCCAGCACGAAGACAGGGGGAGGTGAAAAACTGTTTTTT. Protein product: CASTKTGGGEKLFF.

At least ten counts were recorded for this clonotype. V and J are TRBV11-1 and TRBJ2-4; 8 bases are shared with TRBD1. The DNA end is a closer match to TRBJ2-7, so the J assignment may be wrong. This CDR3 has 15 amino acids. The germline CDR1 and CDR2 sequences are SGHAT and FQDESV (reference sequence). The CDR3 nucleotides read TGTGCCAGCAGCTTAGGGCAGGGGGCGATCTACGAGCAGTACTTC. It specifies CASSLGQGAIYEQYF.

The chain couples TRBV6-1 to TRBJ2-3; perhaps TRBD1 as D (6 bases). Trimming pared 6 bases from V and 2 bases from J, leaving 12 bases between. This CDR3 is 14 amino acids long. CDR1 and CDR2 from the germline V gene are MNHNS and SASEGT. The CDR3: CASSGQFSTDTQYF. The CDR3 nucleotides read TGTGCCAGCAGCGGACAGTTTTCCACAGATACGCAGTATTTT.

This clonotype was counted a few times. The CDR3 nucleotides are TGTGCCAGCAGCCAAGTACCGGAGGTCTACGATAAGCAGTACTTC. This translates into CASSQVPEVYDKQYF. The chain carries TRBV3-1 and TRBJ2-7; tentatively, D is TRBD2 (5 bases). V was trimmed by 1 base and J by 8 bases, leaving 18 bases between them. The V gene's germline CDR1 is LGHDT and CDR2 YNNKEL (reference sequence). The CDR3 is made up of 15 amino acids.

This chain's CDR3 is CASSPAPDRGDQPQHF. Here the CDR3 DNA reads TGTGCCAGTAGTCCTGCCCCGGACAGGGGGGATCAGCCCCAGCATTTT. The chain uses TRBV19 and TRBJ1-5, with 10 bases aligning to TRBD1. The ends lost 5 bases at V and 5 bases at J; junction bases unmatched: 9. Germline V gives CDR1 LNHDA, CDR2 SQIVND (reference sequence). The length of the CDR3 is 16 residues.